Shown below are 11 T cell receptor beta chains from a single sample sequenced in a study of T cells in Graves' hyperthyroidism and ophthalmopathy. It was RNA transcripts that yielded the amplified TCR beta CDR3 regions. The TCR CDR3 first-round RT-PCR relied on the HTBI primer set. MiXCR, applied by TCRdb to the multiplex PCR reads, yields one record per CDR3 protein. The sample lists about 710,000 distinct CDR3 sequences, approximately 16% occurring once. Sequences were obtained from blood. These receptors all stem from a man younger than 35 with Graves' hyperthyroidism.

This clonotype was detected many times. The chain links TRBV20-1 to TRBJ2-7, with 8 nucleotides matching TRBD2. Per germline, CDR1 DFQATT and CDR2 SNEGSKA (reference sequence). The CDR3 covers 13 residues. The junction had 5 bases not matched to a gene; V was cut back by 7 bases and J by 0 bases. For the CDR3, the DNA is TGCAGTGTGATAGCGGGGATCTCCTACGAGCAGTACTTC. Translated, it gives CSVIAGISYEQYF.

This clonotype was detected many times. The chain links TRBV2 to TRBJ2-7, with a possible D match to TRBD2 (6 bases). V lost 9 bases and J 7 bases, leaving 13 bases between the germline ends. Germline CDR1 is SNHLY and CDR2 is FYNNEI. This CDR3 comprises 11 residues. As DNA, the CDR3 is TGTGCCAGTAGGAGGGTAGAGGAGCAGTACTTC. It codes for CASRRVEEQYF.

This clonotype was observed at least ten times. The J gene is TRBJ2-3, the V gene TRBV7-3; the D is unclear. This CDR3 has 13 amino acids. Trimming removed 4 bases from V and 2 bases from J, with 7 bases in between. The germline gives CDR1 SGHTA, CDR2 FQGTGA. Here the CDR3 DNA reads TGTGCCAGCAGCTCGACCCCCACAGATACGCAGTATTTT. Translated, it gives CASSSTPTDTQYF. The whole variable domain, remainder taken from reference TRBV7-3 and TRBJ2-3, is GAGVSQTPSNKVTEKGKYVELRCDPISGHTALYWYRQSLGQGPEFLIYFQGTGAADDSGLPNDRFFAVRPEGSVSTLKIQRTERGDSAVYLCASSSTPTDTQYFGPGTRLTVL.

At least ten counts were recorded for this clonotype. The rearrangement links TRBV28 to TRBJ2-7; 7 bases map to TRBD1. The CDR3 runs 13 residues. Germline values: CDR1 MDHEN, CDR2 SYDVKM. V lost 2 bases, J lost 6 bases, and 4 bases stayed unmatched. DNA of the CDR3: TGTGCCAGCAGTTTAAAGGGGGCGGGCGAGCAGTACTTC. Amino acids: CASSLKGAGEQYF.

The genes are TRBV7-8 and TRBJ2-7; TRBD2 matches 9 bases. V gave up 4 bases and J gave up 2 bases; unmatched junction bases: 12. Per germline, CDR1 SGHVS and CDR2 FQNEAQ. CDR3 size: 17 residues. The DNA of the CDR3 is TGTGCCAGCAGCTCGGGACTGCGGGAGGGCCTGACCTACGAGCAGTACTTC. It encodes CASSSGLREGLTYEQYF.

In this sample, this clonotype turned up many times. The chain combines TRBV5-1 with TRBJ2-1; maybe TRBD2 (5 bases). The CDR3 extends over 15 amino acids. CDR1 and CDR2 from the germline V gene are SGHRS and YFSETQ. The V gene lost 2 bases and the J gene lost 2 bases, with 11 bases spanning the gap. CDR3 amino acids: CASSLKRGTYNEQFF. CDR3 DNA: TGCGCCAGCAGCTTAAAACGGGGTACCTACAATGAGCAGTTCTTC.

The chain combines TRBV20-1 with TRBJ2-7; the match to TRBD2 covers 10 bases. The CDR3 spans 14 residues. J gave up 3 bases and V 1 base, and 3 bases lay outside the gene matches. Germline V gene lookup returns CDR1 DFQATT and CDR2 SNEGSKA (reference sequence). The CDR3 bases are TGCAGTGCTAGAGGAATAGCGGGAGGCTACGAGCAGTACTTC. Its protein is CSARGIAGGYEQYF.

Remarks on this clonotype: A much bigger clone sits one base away, suggesting this may be a read error. The chain joins TRBV18 to TRBJ2-7, with TRBD1 identical over 9 bases. Germline CDR1 and CDR2: KGHSH and LQKENI. The CDR3 is 15 residues long. CDR3 DNA: TGTGCCAGCTCACCACTACAGGGGGCATCCTACAAGCAGTACTTC. Protein: CASSPLQGASYKQYF.

This clonotype was observed at least ten times. This chain uses TRBV5-8 with TRBJ1-5, with 7 bases matching TRBD1. CDR3 length equals 15 residues. Germline values: CDR1 SGHTS, CDR2 YDEGEE. V trimming: 4 bases; J trimming: 4 bases; junction bases outside the gene matches: 8. CDR3 DNA sequence: TGTGCCAGCAGCCTAGGACAGGCTAGTAATCAGCCCCAGCATTTT. Residues: CASSLGQASNQPQHF.

This clonotype occurred many times. The chain joins TRBV11-2 to TRBJ2-3, with TRBD1 as a possible D gene (6 bases). The CDR3 is 13 amino acids. V was cut by 5 bases and J by 2 bases, with 8 bases left in between. Germline V gives CDR1 SGHAT, CDR2 FQNNGV. As DNA, the CDR3 is TGTGCCAGCAGCGAGGGACACACAGATACGCAGTATTTT. As protein: CASSEGHTDTQYF.

The chain is built from TRBV18 and TRBJ1-4; TRBD1 might be the D (6 bases). CDR3 length: 14 amino acids. Germline V CDR1 and CDR2: KGHSH, LQKENI. The V end was cut by 4 bases, the J end by 9 bases, with 15 bases between. The CDR3 here is CASSQGGSGKKLFF. The CDR3 DNA follows: TGTGCCAGCTCACAAGGGGGATCGGGGAAAAAACTGTTTTTT.